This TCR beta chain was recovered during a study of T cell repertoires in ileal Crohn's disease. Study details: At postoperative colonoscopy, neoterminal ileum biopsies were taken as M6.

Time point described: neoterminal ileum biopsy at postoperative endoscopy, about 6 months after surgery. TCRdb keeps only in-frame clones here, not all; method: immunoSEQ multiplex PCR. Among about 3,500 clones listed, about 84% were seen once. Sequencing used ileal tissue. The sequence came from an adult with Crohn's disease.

In nucleotides, the CDR3 is TGTGCCATCAGTGGACCAGAGGTAGCGGGAGGGCCGGGGACCATCAATGAGCAGTTCTTC. Protein sequence: CAISGPEVAGGPGTINEQFF. The V and J genes are TRBV10-3 and TRBJ2-1; 11 bases fit TRBD2. The J segment lost 6 bases and the V segment lost 4 bases, leaving 20 bases of the junction unmatched. The CDR3 has 20 residues. Germline lookup yields CDR1 ENHRY and CDR2 SYGVKD.